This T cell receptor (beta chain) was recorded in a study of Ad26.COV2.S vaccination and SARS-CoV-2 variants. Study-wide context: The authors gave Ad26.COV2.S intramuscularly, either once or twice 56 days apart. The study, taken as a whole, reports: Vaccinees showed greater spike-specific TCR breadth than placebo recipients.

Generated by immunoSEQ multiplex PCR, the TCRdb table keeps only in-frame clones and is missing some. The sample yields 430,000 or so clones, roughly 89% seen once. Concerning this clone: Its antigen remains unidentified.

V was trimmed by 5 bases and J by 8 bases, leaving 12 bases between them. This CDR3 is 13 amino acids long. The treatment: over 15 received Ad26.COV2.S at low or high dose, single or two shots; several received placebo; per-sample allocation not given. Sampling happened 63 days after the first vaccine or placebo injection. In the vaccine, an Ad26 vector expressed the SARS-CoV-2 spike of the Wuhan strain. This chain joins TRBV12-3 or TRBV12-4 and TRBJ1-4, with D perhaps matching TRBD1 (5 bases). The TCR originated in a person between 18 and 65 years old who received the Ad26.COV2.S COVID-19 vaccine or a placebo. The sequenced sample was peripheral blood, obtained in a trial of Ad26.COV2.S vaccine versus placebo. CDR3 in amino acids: CASSPAGREKLFF. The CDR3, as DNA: TGTGCCAGCAGTCCCGCGGGGCGGGAAAAACTGTTTTTT.